These T cell receptor beta chains were read from a single sample in a study of cytomegalovirus exposure and HLA in healthy donors. Data came from immunoSEQ multiplex PCR; TCRdb stores just in-frame clones and leaves some out. The sample has around 94,000 clones; around four fifths are singletons. Sequencing was performed on PBMCs. Receptors were obtained from a woman aged 40 to 50 in good health and CMV-seronegative. The CDR3 runs from the conserved cysteine through the conserved F or W. D genes are given only for firm matches. The size field is filled for only some rows; it gives once, few, many or a size class.

cdr3_aa,cdr3_nt,j_call,d_call,v_call,clone_size
CASSSWGSGGYNEQFF,TGTGCCAGCAGCTCCTGGGGTAGCGGGGGGTACAATGAGCAGTTCTTC,TRBJ2-1,TRBD2,TRBV7-2,NA
CAWSKDRDIAETQYF,TGTGCCTGGAGTAAGGACAGGGATATCGCAGAGACCCAGTACTTC,TRBJ2-5,TRBD1,TRBV30,NA
CASSANRWNNSPLHF,TGTGCCAGCTCAGCGAACAGGTGGAATAATTCACCCCTCCACTTT,TRBJ1-6,NA,TRBV18,NA
CASSQMTMRQETQYF,TGTGCCAGCAGCCAAATGACTATGAGGCAAGAGACCCAGTACTTC,TRBJ2-5,NA,TRBV5-4,NA
CASIRDTSGNTIYF,TGTGCCAGCATCCGGGACACCTCTGGAAACACCATATATTTT,TRBJ1-3,NA,TRBV6-5,NA
CASRRQGWADEQYF,TGTGCCAGCAGGAGACAGGGCTGGGCCGACGAGCAGTACTTC,TRBJ2-7,TRBD1,TRBV6-1,once
CASGRGGPYNEQFF,TGTGCTAGTGGGAGGGGGGGACCCTACAATGAGCAGTTCTTC,TRBJ2-1,NA,TRBV12-5,NA
CASQSGGAGEQFF,TGTGCCAGTCAAAGCGGGGGGGCAGGTGAGCAGTTCTTC,TRBJ2-1,TRBD2,TRBV5-4,NA
CASSRWGSGVNTGELFF,TGTGCCAGCAGCCGGTGGGGTAGCGGGGTGAACACCGGGGAGCTGTTTTTT,TRBJ2-2,TRBD2,TRBV7-2,NA
CASSRGVSAPYEQYF,TGTGCCAGCAGTCGCGGTGTTAGTGCTCCCTACGAGCAGTACTTC,TRBJ2-7,NA,TRBV6-1,NA
CASSLEVGGAYEQYF,TGTGCCAGCAGCTTGGAGGTTGGGGGGGCCTACGAGCAGTACTTC,TRBJ2-7,TRBD2,TRBV5-4,NA
CASNIGVYQPQHF,TGTGCCAGCAATATAGGGGTTTATCAGCCCCAGCATTTT,TRBJ1-5,NA,TRBV6-6,NA
CASSLGADTYSNQPQHF,TGTGCCAGCAGTTTAGGGGCCGATACCTATAGCAATCAGCCCCAGCATTTT,TRBJ1-5,NA,TRBV27,NA
CASSGTGEAFF,TGTGCCAGCAGTGGGACAGGTGAAGCTTTCTTT,TRBJ1-1,TRBD1,TRBV25-1,few
CASSQESGDAGDEQFF,TGCGCCAGCAGCCAAGAGTCGGGGGACGCTGGGGATGAGCAGTTCTTC,TRBJ2-1,NA,TRBV4-3,NA
CASSAGLAGGFPKNIQYF,TGTGCCAGCAGTGCGGGACTAGCGGGGGGGTTTCCCAAAAACATTCAGTACTTC,TRBJ2-4,TRBD2,TRBV25-1,few
CAWSRGQGGNEQFF,TGTGCCTGGAGTAGAGGACAGGGAGGGAATGAGCAGTTCTTC,TRBJ2-1,NA,TRBV30,NA
CASKNRRNTEAFF,TGCGCCAGCAAAAACAGGCGGAACACTGAAGCTTTCTTT,TRBJ1-1,NA,TRBV10-1,NA
CAWSVRRTGGSNEQYF,TGTGCCTGGAGTGTACGTCGGACAGGGGGCTCCAACGAGCAGTACTTC,TRBJ2-7,TRBD1,TRBV30,once
CASSPLAEETQYF,TGTGCCAGTAGTCCCCTAGCCGAGGAGACCCAGTACTTC,TRBJ2-5,NA,TRBV19,NA
CASTEGGGSTDTQYF,TGTGCCAGCACCGAAGGGGGGGGTAGCACAGATACGCAGTATTTT,TRBJ2-3,NA,TRBV4-2,few
CASTRQGAVNSPLHF,TGTGCCAGCACCAGACAGGGGGCAGTTAATTCACCCCTCCACTTT,TRBJ1-6,TRBD1,TRBV6-5,NA
CASSLSSHRGSMNTEAFF,TGTGCCAGCAGCTTATCCTCCCACAGGGGATCGATGAACACTGAAGCTTTCTTT,TRBJ1-1,TRBD1,TRBV11-2,NA
CASTGTGWNSPLHF,TGTGCCAGCACTGGGACAGGGTGGAATTCACCCCTCCACTTT,TRBJ1-6,TRBD1,TRBV28,NA
CASRTEGVNTEAFF,TGTGCCAGCAGGACGGAAGGGGTTAACACTGAAGCTTTCTTT,TRBJ1-1,NA,TRBV6-6,NA
CASSTEGLANYGYTF,TGTGCCAGCAGCACAGAGGGTTTAGCTAACTATGGCTACACCTTC,TRBJ1-2,NA,TRBV5-4,NA
CAWSGGTGGYEQYF,TGTGCCTGGAGTGGCGGGACAGGGGGTTACGAGCAGTACTTC,TRBJ2-7,TRBD1,TRBV30,NA
CASTPRNTEAFF,TGTGCCAGCACCCCCAGGAACACTGAAGCTTTCTTT,TRBJ1-1,NA,TRBV6-1,NA
CASSFSLNTIYF,TGTGCCAGCAGTTTCAGTTTAAACACCATATATTTT,TRBJ1-3,NA,TRBV2,NA
CASSDSGTGFDTQYF,TGTGCCAGCAGCGACTCCGGGACAGGGTTCGATACGCAGTATTTT,TRBJ2-3,TRBD1,TRBV13,NA
CASSQAEYQGPPYGYTF,TGCGCCAGCAGCCAAGCAGAGTATCAGGGGCCACCCTATGGCTACACCTTC,TRBJ1-2,NA,TRBV4-1,NA
CASSLTRASNEQFF,TGTGCCAGCAGCTTGACTAGAGCGTCCAATGAGCAGTTCTTC,TRBJ2-1,NA,TRBV7-3,few
CASSLGQLDYTF,TGTGCCAGCAGCTTGGGACAGCTAGATTACACCTTC,TRBJ1-2,NA,TRBV5-8,NA
CASSRGDHLRGGEKLFF,TGTGCCAGTTCCCGAGGGGACCACCTGAGGGGGGGTGAAAAACTGTTTTTT,TRBJ1-4,NA,TRBV19,NA
CASSLVVGAPYGYTF,TGCGCCAGCAGCTTGGTAGTGGGGGCACCCTATGGCTACACCTTC,TRBJ1-2,NA,TRBV5-1,NA
CASSYKDRDPNYGYTF,TGTGCCAGCAGTTATAAAGACAGGGACCCCAACTATGGCTACACCTTC,TRBJ1-2,TRBD1,TRBV6-6,once
CASSFGTGSSVYEQYF,TGTGCCAGCAGCTTTGGAACAGGGAGTTCAGTCTACGAGCAGTACTTC,TRBJ2-7,NA,TRBV5-4,NA
CASSSLDGYTF,TGTGCCAGCAGCTCTCTCGATGGCTACACCTTC,TRBJ1-2,NA,TRBV5-4,NA
CASSLAAGGREKLFF,TGCGCCAGCAGCTTGGCTGCAGGGGGGCGCGAAAAACTGTTTTTT,TRBJ1-4,TRBD1,TRBV5-1,NA
CAISDRDRDYTEAFF,TGTGCCATCAGTGACCGGGACAGGGATTACACTGAAGCTTTCTTT,TRBJ1-1,TRBD1,TRBV10-3,few
CASSLGLGSTTRAFF,TGTGCCAGCAGCCTAGGTCTTGGCAGCACTACTAGGGCTTTCTTT,TRBJ1-1,NA,TRBV7-2,NA
CASSLDRDRDTQYF,TGTGCCAGCAGCTTAGACCGAGATCGGGATACGCAGTATTTT,TRBJ2-3,NA,TRBV7-2,few
CASRVQGSYIETQYF,TGTGCCAGCAGGGTACAGGGAAGTTATATCGAGACCCAGTACTTC,TRBJ2-5,NA,TRBV6-1,NA
CASSENSWQGSHEQYF,TGTGCCAGCAGTGAAAATTCGTGGCAGGGGAGTCACGAGCAGTACTTC,TRBJ2-7,NA,TRBV6-1,NA
CASSVETGAAEAFF,TGTGCCAGCAGTGTGGAGACAGGGGCCGCTGAAGCTTTCTTT,TRBJ1-1,TRBD1,TRBV2,NA
CASSLGAGAADQYF,TGTGCCAGCAGTCTGGGGGCGGGGGCCGCGGATCAGTACTTC,TRBJ2-7,NA,TRBV6-5,once
CASMWASGTYEQYF,TGTGCCAGCATGTGGGCTAGCGGGACCTACGAGCAGTACTTC,TRBJ2-7,TRBD2,TRBV5-5,few
CASGFSDSGNTIYF,TGTGCTAGTGGTTTTAGCGATTCTGGAAACACCATATATTTT,TRBJ1-3,NA,TRBV12-5,NA
CASFVSAGPTDTQYF,TGTGCCAGCTTTGTTTCGGCGGGGCCCACAGATACGCAGTATTTT,TRBJ2-3,NA,TRBV7-9,once
CASRPDRGRDGYTF,TGTGCCAGCAGGCCGGACAGGGGGCGCGATGGCTACACCTTC,TRBJ1-2,TRBD1,TRBV2,NA
CASSPYLLWEQYF,TGCGCCAGCAGCCCCTACCTTCTCTGGGAGCAGTACTTC,TRBJ2-7,NA,TRBV4-1,NA
CASSPTGPEQYF,TGTGCCAGCAGCCCGACAGGGCCCGAGCAGTACTTC,TRBJ2-7,TRBD1,TRBV6-5,NA
CASTPQGAMNTEAFF,TGCGCCAGCACACCGCAGGGGGCCATGAACACTGAAGCTTTCTTT,TRBJ1-1,TRBD1,TRBV4-1,NA